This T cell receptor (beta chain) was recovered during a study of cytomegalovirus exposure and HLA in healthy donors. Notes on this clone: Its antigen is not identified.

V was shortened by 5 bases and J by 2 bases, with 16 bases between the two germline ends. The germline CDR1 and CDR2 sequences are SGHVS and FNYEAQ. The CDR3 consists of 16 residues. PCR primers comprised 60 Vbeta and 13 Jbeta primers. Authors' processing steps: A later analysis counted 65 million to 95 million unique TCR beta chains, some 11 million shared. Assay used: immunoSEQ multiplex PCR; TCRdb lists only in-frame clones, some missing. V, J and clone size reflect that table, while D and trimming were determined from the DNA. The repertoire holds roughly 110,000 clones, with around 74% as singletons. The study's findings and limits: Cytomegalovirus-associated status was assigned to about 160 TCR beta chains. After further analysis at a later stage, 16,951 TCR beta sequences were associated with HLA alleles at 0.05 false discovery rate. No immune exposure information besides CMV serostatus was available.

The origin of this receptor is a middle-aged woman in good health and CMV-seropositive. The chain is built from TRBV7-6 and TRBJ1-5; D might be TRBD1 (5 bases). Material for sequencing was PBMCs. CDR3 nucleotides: TGTGCCAGCAGCCTCGGGGCCCCGGGGGGCAATCAGCCCCAGCATTTT. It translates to CASSLGAPGGNQPQHF.